A selection of T cell receptor beta chains follows, all from one sample in a study of cytomegalovirus exposure and HLA in healthy donors. The protocol was immunoSEQ multiplex PCR, while the TCRdb copy is restricted to in-frame clones and leaves out a portion. The table records 120,000 or so clones, roughly a tenth of them present only once. Sequenced sample: PBMCs. These receptor sequences come from a woman between 18 and 30 years old in good health and CMV-seropositive. The CDR3 runs from the conserved cysteine through the conserved F or W. D genes are given only for firm matches. Only part of the rows carry a size: once, few, many, or a class if the clone is expanded.

CDR3aa: CASSEGQPYGYTF; CDR3nt: TGTGCCAGCAGTGAGGGACAGCCCTATGGCTACACCTTC; len: 13; d_gene: TRBD1; v_gene: TRBV2; j_gene: TRBJ1-2; abundance: once
CDR3aa: CASSLSRSSYEQYF; CDR3nt: TGTGCCAGCAGCTTGTCTCGGAGCTCCTACGAGCAGTACTTC; len: 14; d_gene: .; v_gene: TRBV5-6; j_gene: TRBJ2-7; abundance: few
CDR3aa: CASSLGASTNYGYTF; CDR3nt: TGTGCCAGCAGCTTGGGGGCCAGCACTAACTATGGCTACACCTTC; len: 15; d_gene: .; v_gene: TRBV7-9; j_gene: TRBJ1-2; abundance: few
CDR3aa: CASSPVMNTEAFF; CDR3nt: TGTGCCAGCAGTCCAGTTATGAACACTGAAGCTTTCTTT; len: 13; d_gene: .; v_gene: TRBV5-6; j_gene: TRBJ1-1; abundance: few
CDR3aa: CASSGDSYPYEQYF; CDR3nt: TGTGCCAGCAGCGGCGACAGTTATCCCTACGAGCAGTACTTC; len: 14; d_gene: .; v_gene: TRBV5-6; j_gene: TRBJ2-7; abundance: .
CDR3aa: CASSIQVSYEQYF; CDR3nt: TGTGCCAGCAGTATACAGGTCTCCTACGAGCAGTACTTC; len: 13; d_gene: .; v_gene: TRBV7-9; j_gene: TRBJ2-7; abundance: .
CDR3aa: CASSYRQGDYGYTF; CDR3nt: TGTGCCAGCAGTTACCGACAGGGAGACTATGGCTACACCTTC; len: 14; d_gene: TRBD1; v_gene: TRBV27; j_gene: TRBJ1-2; abundance: .
CDR3aa: CASTGGISYNEQFF; CDR3nt: TGTGCCAGCACGGGGGGGATTTCCTACAATGAGCAGTTCTTC; len: 14; d_gene: TRBD2; v_gene: TRBV6-1; j_gene: TRBJ2-1; abundance: .
CDR3aa: CASSLIAGETDTQYF; CDR3nt: TGTGCCAGCAGCTTAATAGCGGGAGAGACAGATACGCAGTATTTT; len: 15; d_gene: TRBD2; v_gene: TRBV7-6; j_gene: TRBJ2-3; abundance: few
CDR3aa: CASSLGLGGTPYEQYF; CDR3nt: TGTGCCAGCAGCCTCGGTCTGGGGGGGACCCCCTACGAGCAGTACTTC; len: 16; d_gene: TRBD2; v_gene: TRBV7-9; j_gene: TRBJ2-7; abundance: .
CDR3aa: CAWSVSSGATEAFF; CDR3nt: TGTGCCTGGAGTGTCTCTTCAGGGGCCACTGAAGCTTTCTTT; len: 14; d_gene: .; v_gene: TRBV30; j_gene: TRBJ1-1; abundance: .
CDR3aa: CASSSDRDQPQHF; CDR3nt: TGTGCCAGCAGCTCCGACAGGGATCAGCCCCAGCATTTT; len: 13; d_gene: TRBD1; v_gene: TRBV7-3; j_gene: TRBJ1-5; abundance: few
CDR3aa: CASSIQATSGEAFF; CDR3nt: TGTGCCAGCAGCATACAGGCTACTTCGGGTGAAGCTTTCTTT; len: 14; d_gene: .; v_gene: TRBV7-2; j_gene: TRBJ1-1; abundance: .
CDR3aa: CASRWTDNQETQYF; CDR3nt: TGTGCCAGCAGGTGGACAGACAATCAAGAGACCCAGTACTTC; len: 14; d_gene: .; v_gene: TRBV11-3; j_gene: TRBJ2-5; abundance: .
CDR3aa: CASSQGAGGPIREQFF; CDR3nt: TGCGCCAGCAGCCAAGGGGCGGGAGGGCCGATCCGGGAGCAGTTCTTC; len: 16; d_gene: TRBD2; v_gene: TRBV4-1; j_gene: TRBJ2-1; abundance: .
CDR3aa: CASSLEGQPQHF; CDR3nt: TGTGCCAGCAGTTTAGAGGGACAGCCCCAGCATTTT; len: 12; d_gene: .; v_gene: TRBV28; j_gene: TRBJ1-5; abundance: few
CDR3aa: CASSLVAGEVYEQYF; CDR3nt: TGTGCCAGCAGCTTAGTGGCGGGAGAAGTCTACGAGCAGTACTTC; len: 15; d_gene: TRBD2; v_gene: TRBV11-2; j_gene: TRBJ2-7; abundance: .
CDR3aa: CASSQDWGGIGHGYTF; CDR3nt: TGCGCCAGCAGCCAAGATTGGGGGGGGATTGGACATGGCTACACCTTC; len: 16; d_gene: .; v_gene: TRBV4-1; j_gene: TRBJ1-2; abundance: .
CDR3aa: CASSEEGGNTEAFF; CDR3nt: TGTGCCAGCAGTGAAGAGGGAGGGAACACTGAAGCTTTCTTT; len: 14; d_gene: .; v_gene: TRBV27; j_gene: TRBJ1-1; abundance: few
CDR3aa: CASSGTGQHTEAFF; CDR3nt: TGTGCCAGCAGCGGGACAGGACAACACACTGAAGCTTTCTTT; len: 14; d_gene: TRBD1; v_gene: TRBV7-3; j_gene: TRBJ1-1; abundance: .
CDR3aa: CAISEFRRGSTAETQYF; CDR3nt: TGTGCCATCAGTGAGTTCCGGCGCGGGAGTACAGCAGAGACCCAGTACTTC; len: 17; d_gene: TRBD2; v_gene: TRBV10-3; j_gene: TRBJ2-5; abundance: few
CDR3aa: CAISNPRQFTDTQYF; CDR3nt: TGTGCCATCAGCAACCCCAGACAGTTCACAGATACGCAGTATTTT; len: 15; d_gene: .; v_gene: TRBV10-3; j_gene: TRBJ2-3; abundance: few
CDR3aa: CASSRLTQGWRMWTEAFF; CDR3nt: TGCGCCAGCAGCCGGCTCACGCAGGGGTGGAGAATGTGGACTGAAGCTTTCTTT; len: 18; d_gene: .; v_gene: TRBV4-1; j_gene: TRBJ1-1; abundance: .
CDR3aa: CASLFGLADYNEQFF; CDR3nt: TGTGCCAGCTTGTTCGGACTAGCGGACTACAATGAGCAGTTCTTC; len: 15; d_gene: TRBD2; v_gene: TRBV6-1; j_gene: TRBJ2-1; abundance: many
CDR3aa: CASSLPVGNQPQHF; CDR3nt: TGTGCCAGCAGTTTACCCGTTGGCAATCAGCCCCAGCATTTT; len: 14; d_gene: .; v_gene: TRBV28; j_gene: TRBJ1-5; abundance: .
CDR3aa: CASSLSGGFGFEAFF; CDR3nt: TGTGCCAGCAGTTTATCTGGGGGGTTCGGATTTGAAGCTTTCTTT; len: 15; d_gene: .; v_gene: TRBV27; j_gene: TRBJ1-1; abundance: few
CDR3aa: CASSVGAGVFETQYF; CDR3nt: TGTGCCAGCAGCGTAGGAGCGGGAGTATTTGAGACCCAGTACTTC; len: 15; d_gene: TRBD2; v_gene: TRBV9; j_gene: TRBJ2-5; abundance: few
CDR3aa: CASSLLGGGGYTF; CDR3nt: TGTGCCAGCAGTTTATTAGGGGGGGGAGGCTACACCTTC; len: 13; d_gene: .; v_gene: TRBV27; j_gene: TRBJ1-2; abundance: .
CDR3aa: CASRLGLASSYEQYF; CDR3nt: TGTGCCAGCAGATTGGGACTAGCGAGCTCCTACGAGCAGTACTTC; len: 15; d_gene: TRBD2; v_gene: TRBV11-1; j_gene: TRBJ2-7; abundance: few
CDR3aa: CASSLAPAGISNEQFF; CDR3nt: TGCGCCAGCAGCTTGGCCCCAGCGGGAATCTCCAATGAGCAGTTCTTC; len: 16; d_gene: TRBD2; v_gene: TRBV5-1; j_gene: TRBJ2-1; abundance: few
CDR3aa: CASSYPGEVEAFF; CDR3nt: TGTGCCAGCAGTTACCCGGGAGAAGTCGAAGCTTTCTTT; len: 13; d_gene: .; v_gene: TRBV6-5; j_gene: TRBJ1-1; abundance: .
CDR3aa: CASSHQEGYEQYF; CDR3nt: TGCGCCAGCAGCCATCAGGAGGGCTACGAGCAGTACTTC; len: 13; d_gene: .; v_gene: TRBV4-1; j_gene: TRBJ2-7; abundance: .
CDR3aa: CASSFNYEQFF; CDR3nt: TGTGCCAGCAGTTTTAATTATGAGCAGTTCTTC; len: 11; d_gene: .; v_gene: TRBV28; j_gene: TRBJ2-1; abundance: few
CDR3aa: CASSHLGQGYEQYF; CDR3nt: TGCGCCAGCAGCCACCTGGGACAGGGCTACGAGCAGTACTTC; len: 14; d_gene: TRBD1; v_gene: TRBV4-1; j_gene: TRBJ2-7; abundance: .
CDR3aa: CASSFAGYGTDTQYF; CDR3nt: TGTGCCAGCAGCTTCGCGGGCTACGGCACAGATACGCAGTATTTT; len: 15; d_gene: .; v_gene: TRBV11-2; j_gene: TRBJ2-3; abundance: .
CDR3aa: CATTYLPGTGTDTQYF; CDR3nt: TGTGCCACCACCTACTTACCCGGGACAGGCACAGATACGCAGTATTTT; len: 16; d_gene: TRBD1; v_gene: TRBV27; j_gene: TRBJ2-3; abundance: few
CDR3aa: CASSLQGTYEQYF; CDR3nt: TGTGCCAGCAGCTTACAGGGAACCTACGAGCAGTACTTC; len: 13; d_gene: .; v_gene: TRBV13; j_gene: TRBJ2-7; abundance: .
CDR3aa: CASSQRQGVYEQYF; CDR3nt: TGCGCCAGCAGCCAAAGACAGGGGGTCTACGAGCAGTACTTC; len: 14; d_gene: TRBD1; v_gene: TRBV5-1; j_gene: TRBJ2-7; abundance: few
CDR3aa: CASRFQGFSSDEQFF; CDR3nt: TGTGCCAGCAGGTTTCAGGGGTTTTCTTCGGATGAGCAGTTCTTC; len: 15; d_gene: .; v_gene: TRBV2; j_gene: TRBJ2-1; abundance: .
CDR3aa: CASTLNRAGVGNEQFF; CDR3nt: TGTGCCAGCACCCTCAACCGGGCGGGGGTTGGTAATGAGCAGTTCTTC; len: 16; d_gene: TRBD2; v_gene: TRBV7-3; j_gene: TRBJ2-1; abundance: .
CDR3aa: CASSEIGTVEQFF; CDR3nt: TGTGCCAGCAGCGAGATAGGGACAGTCGAGCAGTTCTTC; len: 13; d_gene: TRBD1; v_gene: TRBV5-6; j_gene: TRBJ2-1; abundance: few
CDR3aa: CASSLSGIYGYTF; CDR3nt: TGTGCCAGCAGCCTTAGCGGAATATATGGCTACACCTTC; len: 13; d_gene: .; v_gene: TRBV7-9; j_gene: TRBJ1-2; abundance: few
CDR3aa: CASSLTLAGVTGELFF; CDR3nt: TGTGCCAGCAGCTTAACCCTAGCGGGAGTCACCGGGGAGCTGTTTTTT; len: 16; d_gene: TRBD2; v_gene: TRBV7-9; j_gene: TRBJ2-2; abundance: .
CDR3aa: CASRATSGRASDTQYF; CDR3nt: TGTGCCAGCAGGGCTACTAGCGGGAGGGCATCAGATACGCAGTATTTT; len: 16; d_gene: TRBD2; v_gene: TRBV2; j_gene: TRBJ2-3; abundance: few
CDR3aa: CASHVAERSQETQYF; CDR3nt: TGTGCCAGCCATGTAGCGGAGAGATCCCAAGAGACCCAGTACTTC; len: 15; d_gene: .; v_gene: TRBV2; j_gene: TRBJ2-5; abundance: few
CDR3aa: CASSPQGGGQPQHF; CDR3nt: TGTGCCAGCAGCCCTCAGGGGGGAGGACAGCCCCAGCATTTT; len: 14; d_gene: TRBD1; v_gene: TRBV7-2; j_gene: TRBJ1-5; abundance: few
CDR3aa: CASSLAGPYSQPQHF; CDR3nt: TGTGCCAGCAGCTTAGCGGGGCCCTACAGTCAGCCCCAGCATTTT; len: 15; d_gene: .; v_gene: TRBV7-9; j_gene: TRBJ1-5; abundance: few
CDR3aa: CASSLVLGRRGQANTGELFF; CDR3nt: TGTGCCAGCAGCTTAGTTCTCGGGCGTCGGGGACAGGCGAACACCGGGGAGCTGTTTTTT; len: 20; d_gene: TRBD1; v_gene: TRBV7-6; j_gene: TRBJ2-2; abundance: few